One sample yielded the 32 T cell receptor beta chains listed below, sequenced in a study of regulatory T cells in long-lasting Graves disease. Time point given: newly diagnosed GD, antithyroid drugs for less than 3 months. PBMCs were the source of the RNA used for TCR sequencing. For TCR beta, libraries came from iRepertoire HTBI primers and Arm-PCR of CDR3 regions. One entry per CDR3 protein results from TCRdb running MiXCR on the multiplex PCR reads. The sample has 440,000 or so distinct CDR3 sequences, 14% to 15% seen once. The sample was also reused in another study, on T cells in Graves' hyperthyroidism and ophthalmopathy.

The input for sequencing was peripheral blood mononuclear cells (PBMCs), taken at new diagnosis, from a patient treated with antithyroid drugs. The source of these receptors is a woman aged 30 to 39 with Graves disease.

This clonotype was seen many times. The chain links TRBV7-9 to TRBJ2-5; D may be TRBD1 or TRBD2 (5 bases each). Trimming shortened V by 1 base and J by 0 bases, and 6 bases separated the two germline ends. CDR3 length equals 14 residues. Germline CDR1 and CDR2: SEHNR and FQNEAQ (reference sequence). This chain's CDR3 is CASSLVGHQETQYF. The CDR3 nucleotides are TGTGCCAGCAGCTTAGTGGGACACCAAGAGACCCAGTACTTC.

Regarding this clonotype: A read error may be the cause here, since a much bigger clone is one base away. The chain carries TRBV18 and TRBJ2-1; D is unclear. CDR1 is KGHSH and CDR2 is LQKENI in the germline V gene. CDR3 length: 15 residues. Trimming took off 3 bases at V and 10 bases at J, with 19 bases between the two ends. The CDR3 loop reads CASSPPSGSTYEQFF. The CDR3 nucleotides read TGTGCCAGCTCACCTCCTTCCGGGTCAACCTACGAGCAGTTCTTC.

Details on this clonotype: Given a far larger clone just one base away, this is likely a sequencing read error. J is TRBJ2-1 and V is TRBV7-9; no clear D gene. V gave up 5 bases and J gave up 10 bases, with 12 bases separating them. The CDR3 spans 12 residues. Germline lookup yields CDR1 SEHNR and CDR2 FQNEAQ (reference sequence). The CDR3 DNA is TGTGCCAGCAGCCCCGGTATGGGCGAGCAGTTCTTC. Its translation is CASSPGMGEQFF.

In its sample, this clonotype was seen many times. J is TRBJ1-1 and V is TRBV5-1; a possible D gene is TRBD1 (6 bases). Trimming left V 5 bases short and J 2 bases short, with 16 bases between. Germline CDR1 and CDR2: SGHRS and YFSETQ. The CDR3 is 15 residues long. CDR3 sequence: CASSPQGGGNTEAFF. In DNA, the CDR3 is TGCGCCAGCAGTCCTCAAGGGGGAGGAAACACTGAAGCTTTCTTT.

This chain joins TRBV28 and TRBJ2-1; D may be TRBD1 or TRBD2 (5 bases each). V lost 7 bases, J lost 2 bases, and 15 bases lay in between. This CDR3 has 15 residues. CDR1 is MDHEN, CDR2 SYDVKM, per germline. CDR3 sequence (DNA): TGTGCCAGCACGACCGGGACCCGGCCCTACAATGAGCAGTTCTTC. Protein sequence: CASTTGTRPYNEQFF.

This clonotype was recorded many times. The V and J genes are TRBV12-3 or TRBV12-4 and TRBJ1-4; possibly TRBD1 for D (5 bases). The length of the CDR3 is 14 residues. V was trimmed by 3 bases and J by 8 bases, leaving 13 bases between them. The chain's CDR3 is CASSFYGAGEKLFF. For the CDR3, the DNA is TGTGCCAGCAGTTTTTATGGGGCGGGGGAAAAACTGTTTTTT.

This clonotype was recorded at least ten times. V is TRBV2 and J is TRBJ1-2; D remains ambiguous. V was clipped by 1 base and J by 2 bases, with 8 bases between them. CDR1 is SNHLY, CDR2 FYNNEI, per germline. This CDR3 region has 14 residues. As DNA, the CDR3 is TGTGCCAGCAGTGAAGGGTTTCGAAACTATGGCTACACCTTC. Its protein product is CASSEGFRNYGYTF. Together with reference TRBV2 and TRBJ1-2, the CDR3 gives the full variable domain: EPEVTQTPSHQVTQMGQEVILRCVPISNHLYFYWYRQILGQKVEFLVSFYNNEISEKSEIFDDQFSVERPDGSNFTLKIRSTKLEDSAMYFCASSEGFRNYGYTFGSGTRLTVV.

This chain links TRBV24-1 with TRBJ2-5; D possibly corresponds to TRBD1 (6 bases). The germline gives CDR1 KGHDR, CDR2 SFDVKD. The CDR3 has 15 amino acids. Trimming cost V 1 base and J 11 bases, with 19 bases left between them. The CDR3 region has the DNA TGTGCCACCAGTGATTTCTTAGGGCTAGGGGGTGAGCAGTACTTC. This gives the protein CATSDFLGLGGEQYF.

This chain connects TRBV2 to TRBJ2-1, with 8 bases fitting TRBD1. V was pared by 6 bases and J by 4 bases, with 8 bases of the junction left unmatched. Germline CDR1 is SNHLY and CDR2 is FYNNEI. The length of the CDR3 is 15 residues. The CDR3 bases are TGTGCCAGCAGGCGGGACAGGAGGTTGTACAATGAGCAGTTCTTC. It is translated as CASRRDRRLYNEQFF.

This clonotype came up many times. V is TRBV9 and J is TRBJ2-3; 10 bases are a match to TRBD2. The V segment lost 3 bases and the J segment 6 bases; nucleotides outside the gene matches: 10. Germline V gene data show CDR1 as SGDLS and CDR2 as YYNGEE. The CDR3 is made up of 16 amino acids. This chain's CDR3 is CASSARTSGYRDTQYF. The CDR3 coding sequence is TGTGCCAGCAGCGCAAGGACTAGCGGTTATAGGGATACGCAGTATTTT.

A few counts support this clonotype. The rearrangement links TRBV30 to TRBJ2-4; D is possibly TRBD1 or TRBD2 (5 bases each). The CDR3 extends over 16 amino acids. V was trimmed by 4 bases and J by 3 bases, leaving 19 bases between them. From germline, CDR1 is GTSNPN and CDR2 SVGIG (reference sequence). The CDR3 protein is CAWTRRGRGVKNIQYF. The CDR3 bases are TGTGCCTGGACCCGCCGGGGTAGGGGTGTCAAAAACATTCAGTACTTC.

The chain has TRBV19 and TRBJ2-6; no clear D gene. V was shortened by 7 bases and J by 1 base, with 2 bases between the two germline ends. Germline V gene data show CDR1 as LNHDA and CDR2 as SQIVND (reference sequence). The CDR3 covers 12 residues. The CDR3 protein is CASKSGANVLTF. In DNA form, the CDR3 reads TGTGCCAGTAAGTCTGGGGCCAACGTCCTGACTTTC.

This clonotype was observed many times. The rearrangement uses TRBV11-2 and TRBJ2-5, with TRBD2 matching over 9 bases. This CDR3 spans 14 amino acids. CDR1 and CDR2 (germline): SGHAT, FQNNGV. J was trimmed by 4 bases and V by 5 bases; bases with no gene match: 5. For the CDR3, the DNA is TGTGCCAGCAGCATGACTAGCGGACGAGAGACCCAGTACTTC. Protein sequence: CASSMTSGRETQYF.

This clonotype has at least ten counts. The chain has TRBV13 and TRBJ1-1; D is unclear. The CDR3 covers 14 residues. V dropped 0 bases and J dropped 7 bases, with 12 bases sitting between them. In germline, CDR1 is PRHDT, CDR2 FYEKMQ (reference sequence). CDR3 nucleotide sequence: TGTGCCAGCAGCTTAGGTTTTGGTGGTGATGAAGCTTTCTTT. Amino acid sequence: CASSLGFGGDEAFF.

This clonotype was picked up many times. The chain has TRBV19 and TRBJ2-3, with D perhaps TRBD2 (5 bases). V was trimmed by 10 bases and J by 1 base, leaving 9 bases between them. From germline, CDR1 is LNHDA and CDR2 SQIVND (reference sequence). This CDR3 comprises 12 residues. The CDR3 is CATGLRTDTQYF. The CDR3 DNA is TGTGCCACCGGACTGCGCACAGATACGCAGTATTTT.

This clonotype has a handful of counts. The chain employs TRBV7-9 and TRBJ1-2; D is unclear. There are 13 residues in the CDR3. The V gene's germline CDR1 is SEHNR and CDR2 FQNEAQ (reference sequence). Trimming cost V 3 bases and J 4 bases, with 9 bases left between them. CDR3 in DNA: TGTGCCAGCAGCTTCGACAATACCTATGGCTACACCTTC. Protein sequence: CASSFDNTYGYTF.

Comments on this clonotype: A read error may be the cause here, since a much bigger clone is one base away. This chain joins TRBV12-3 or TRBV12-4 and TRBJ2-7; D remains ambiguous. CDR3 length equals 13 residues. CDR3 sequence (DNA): TGTGCCAGCAGTTTATACAGTTCCTACGAGCAGTGCTTC. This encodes CASSLYSSYEQCF.

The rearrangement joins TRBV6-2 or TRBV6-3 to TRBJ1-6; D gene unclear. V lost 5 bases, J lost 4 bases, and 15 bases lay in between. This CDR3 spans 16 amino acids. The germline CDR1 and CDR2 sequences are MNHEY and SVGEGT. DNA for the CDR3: TGTGCCAGCAGTGGCAAATTCACGGGGTATAATTCACCCCTCCACTTT. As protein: CASSGKFTGYNSPLHF.

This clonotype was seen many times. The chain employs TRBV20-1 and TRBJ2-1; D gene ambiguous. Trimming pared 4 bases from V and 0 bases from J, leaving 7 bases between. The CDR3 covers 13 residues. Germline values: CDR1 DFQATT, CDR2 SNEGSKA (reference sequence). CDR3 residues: CSATGRSYNEQFF. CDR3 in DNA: TGCAGTGCTACGGGCCGCTCCTACAATGAGCAGTTCTTC.

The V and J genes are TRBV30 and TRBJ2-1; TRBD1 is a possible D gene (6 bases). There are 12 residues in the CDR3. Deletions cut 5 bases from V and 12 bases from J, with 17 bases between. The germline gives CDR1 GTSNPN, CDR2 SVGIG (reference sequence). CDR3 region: CAWGTTGKGQFF. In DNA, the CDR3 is TGTGCCTGGGGAACTACAGGGAAAGGGCAGTTCTTC.

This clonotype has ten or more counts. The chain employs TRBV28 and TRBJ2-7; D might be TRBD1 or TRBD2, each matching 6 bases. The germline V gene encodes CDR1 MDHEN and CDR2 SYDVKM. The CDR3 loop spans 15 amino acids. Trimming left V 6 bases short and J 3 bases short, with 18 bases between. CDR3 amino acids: CASSDGGHTVYEQYF. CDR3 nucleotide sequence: TGTGCCAGCAGCGACGGGGGACATACCGTCTACGAGCAGTACTTC.

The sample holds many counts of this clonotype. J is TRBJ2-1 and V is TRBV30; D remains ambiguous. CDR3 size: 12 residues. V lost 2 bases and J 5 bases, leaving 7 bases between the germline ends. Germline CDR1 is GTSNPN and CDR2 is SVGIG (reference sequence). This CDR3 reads CAWSYGNNEQFF. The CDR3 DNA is TGTGCCTGGAGTTACGGTAACAATGAGCAGTTCTTC.

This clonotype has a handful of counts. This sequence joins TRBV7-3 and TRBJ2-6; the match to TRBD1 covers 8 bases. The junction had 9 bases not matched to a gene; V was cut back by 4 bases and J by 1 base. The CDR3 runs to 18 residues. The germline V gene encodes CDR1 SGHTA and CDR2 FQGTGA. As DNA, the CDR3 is TGTGCCAGCAGCTCACAGGGGGTAGGGATTTCTGGGGCCAACGTCCTGACTTTC. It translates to CASSSQGVGISGANVLTF.

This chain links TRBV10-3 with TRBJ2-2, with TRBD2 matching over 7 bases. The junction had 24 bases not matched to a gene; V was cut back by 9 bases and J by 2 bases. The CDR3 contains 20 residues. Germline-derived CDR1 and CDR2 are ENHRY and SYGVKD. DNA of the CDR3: TGTGCCATAGGCCCCTGGGGGGGAAAAATTAGCGGAGAAAACACCGGGGAGCTGTTTTTT. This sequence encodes CAIGPWGGKISGENTGELFF.

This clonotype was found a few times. CDR3 protein: CASSPRGTGNASSGANVLTF. CDR3 bases: TGTGCCAGCTCACCACGTGGAACGGGGAACGCGTCCTCTGGGGCCAACGTCCTGACTTTC. The chain uses TRBV18 and TRBJ2-6; a weak D match, TRBD2 (5 bases). V shed 1 base and J shed 0 bases, with 19 bases lying between them. Germline lookup yields CDR1 KGHSH and CDR2 LQKENI. This CDR3 has 20 amino acids.

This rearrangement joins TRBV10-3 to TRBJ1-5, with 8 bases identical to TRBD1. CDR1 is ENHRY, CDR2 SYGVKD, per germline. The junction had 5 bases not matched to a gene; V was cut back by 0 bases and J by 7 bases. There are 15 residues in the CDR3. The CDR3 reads CAISESKTGVQPQHF. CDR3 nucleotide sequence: TGTGCCATCAGTGAGTCGAAGACAGGGGTCCAGCCCCAGCATTTT.

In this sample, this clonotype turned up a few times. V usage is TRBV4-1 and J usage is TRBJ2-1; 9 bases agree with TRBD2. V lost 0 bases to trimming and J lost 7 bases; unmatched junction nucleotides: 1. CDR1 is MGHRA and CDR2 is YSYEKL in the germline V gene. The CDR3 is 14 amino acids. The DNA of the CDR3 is TGCGCCAGCAGCCAAGATAGCGGGAGTAATGAGCAGTTCTTC. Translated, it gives CASSQDSGSNEQFF.

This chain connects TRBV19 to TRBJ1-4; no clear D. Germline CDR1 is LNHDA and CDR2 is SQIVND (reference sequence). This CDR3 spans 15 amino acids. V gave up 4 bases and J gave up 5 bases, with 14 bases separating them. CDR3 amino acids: CASSTHQRTNEKLFF. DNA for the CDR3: TGTGCCAGTAGTACGCATCAGAGGACGAATGAAAAACTGTTTTTT.

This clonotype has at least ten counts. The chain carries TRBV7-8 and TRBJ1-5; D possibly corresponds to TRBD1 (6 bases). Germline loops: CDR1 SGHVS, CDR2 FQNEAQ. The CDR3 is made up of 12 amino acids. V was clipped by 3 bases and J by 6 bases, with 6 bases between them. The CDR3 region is CASSLGAQPQHF. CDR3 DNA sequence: TGTGCCAGCAGCTTGGGGGCTCAGCCCCAGCATTTT.

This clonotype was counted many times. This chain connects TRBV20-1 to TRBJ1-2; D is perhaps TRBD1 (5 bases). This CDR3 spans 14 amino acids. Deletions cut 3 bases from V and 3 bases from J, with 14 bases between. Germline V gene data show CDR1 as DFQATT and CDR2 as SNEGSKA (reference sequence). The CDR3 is CSARPGAGHYGYTF. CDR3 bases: TGCAGTGCTAGGCCAGGTGCGGGACACTATGGCTACACCTTC.

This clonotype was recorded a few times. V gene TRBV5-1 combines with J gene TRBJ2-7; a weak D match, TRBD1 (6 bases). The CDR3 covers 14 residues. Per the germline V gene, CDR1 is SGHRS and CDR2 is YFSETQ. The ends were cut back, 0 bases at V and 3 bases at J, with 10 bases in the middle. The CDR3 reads CASSLGTANYEQYF. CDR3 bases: TGCGCCAGCAGCTTGGGGACAGCAAACTACGAGCAGTACTTC. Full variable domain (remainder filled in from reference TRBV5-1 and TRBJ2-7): KAGVTQTPRYLIKTRGQQVTLSCSPISGHRSVSWYQQTPGQGLQFLFEYFSETQRNKGNFPGRFSGRQFSNSRSEMNVSTLELGDSALYLCASSLGTANYEQYFGPGTRLTVT.

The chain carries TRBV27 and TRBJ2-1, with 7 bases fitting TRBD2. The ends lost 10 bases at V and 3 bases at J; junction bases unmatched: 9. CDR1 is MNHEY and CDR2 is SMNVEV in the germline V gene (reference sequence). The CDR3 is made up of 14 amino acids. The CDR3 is CATSRGGIYNEQFF. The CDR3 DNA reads TGTGCCACCTCCCGGGGAGGGATCTACAATGAGCAGTTCTTC.